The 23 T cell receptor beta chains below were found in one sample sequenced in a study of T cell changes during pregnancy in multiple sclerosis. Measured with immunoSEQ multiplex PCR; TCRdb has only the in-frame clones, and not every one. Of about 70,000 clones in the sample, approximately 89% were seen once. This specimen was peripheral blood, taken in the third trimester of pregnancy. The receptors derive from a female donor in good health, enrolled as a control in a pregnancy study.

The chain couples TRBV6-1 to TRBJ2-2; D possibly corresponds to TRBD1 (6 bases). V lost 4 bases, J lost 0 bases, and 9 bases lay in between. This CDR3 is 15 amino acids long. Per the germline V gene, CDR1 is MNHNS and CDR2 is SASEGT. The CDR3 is CASSVRTANTGELFF. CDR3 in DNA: TGTGCCAGCAGTGTTCGGACAGCGAACACCGGGGAGCTGTTTTTT.

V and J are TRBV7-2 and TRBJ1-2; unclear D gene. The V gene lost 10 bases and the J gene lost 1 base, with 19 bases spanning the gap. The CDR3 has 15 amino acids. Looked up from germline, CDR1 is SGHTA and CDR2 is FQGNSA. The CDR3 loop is CAISGRQGYNYGYTF. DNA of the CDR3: TGTGCCATCTCGGGTCGGCAAGGCTATAACTATGGCTACACCTTC.

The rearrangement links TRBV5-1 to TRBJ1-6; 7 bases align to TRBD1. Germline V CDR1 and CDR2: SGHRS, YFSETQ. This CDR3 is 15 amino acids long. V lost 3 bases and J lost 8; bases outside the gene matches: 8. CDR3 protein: CASSYKGTEDSPLHF. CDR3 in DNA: TGCGCCAGCAGCTATAAAGGGACAGAGGATTCACCCCTCCACTTT.

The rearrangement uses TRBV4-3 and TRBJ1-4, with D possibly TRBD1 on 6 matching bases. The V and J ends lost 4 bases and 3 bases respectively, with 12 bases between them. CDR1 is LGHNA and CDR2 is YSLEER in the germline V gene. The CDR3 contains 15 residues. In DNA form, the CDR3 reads TGCGCCAGCAGCCCCAGGGGTACGGCTAATGAAAAACTGTTTTTT. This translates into CASSPRGTANEKLFF.

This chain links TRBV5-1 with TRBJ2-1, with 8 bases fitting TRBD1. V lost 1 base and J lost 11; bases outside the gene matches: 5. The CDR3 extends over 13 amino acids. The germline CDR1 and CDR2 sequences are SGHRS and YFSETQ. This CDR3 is CASSLLGQEKQFF. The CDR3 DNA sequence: TGCGCCAGCAGCTTGCTGGGACAGGAGAAGCAGTTCTTC. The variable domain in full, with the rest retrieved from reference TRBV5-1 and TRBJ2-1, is KAGVTQTPRYLIKTRGQQVTLSCSPISGHRSVSWYQQTPGQGLQFLFEYFSETQRNKGNFPGRFSGRQFSNSRSEMNVSTLELGDSALYLCASSLLGQEKQFFGPGTRLTVL.

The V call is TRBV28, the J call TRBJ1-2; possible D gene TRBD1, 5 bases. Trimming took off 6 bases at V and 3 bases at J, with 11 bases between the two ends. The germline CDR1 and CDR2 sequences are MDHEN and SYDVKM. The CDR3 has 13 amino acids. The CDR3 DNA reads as TGTGCCAGCAGCTCAGGGACTCACTATGGCTACACCTTC. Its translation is CASSSGTHYGYTF.

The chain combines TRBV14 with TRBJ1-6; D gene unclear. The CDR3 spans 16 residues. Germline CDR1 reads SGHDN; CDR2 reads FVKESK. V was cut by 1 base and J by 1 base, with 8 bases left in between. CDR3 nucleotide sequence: TGTGCCAGCAGCCAAGTAGGGAGGTCCTATAATTCACCCCTCCACTTT. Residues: CASSQVGRSYNSPLHF.

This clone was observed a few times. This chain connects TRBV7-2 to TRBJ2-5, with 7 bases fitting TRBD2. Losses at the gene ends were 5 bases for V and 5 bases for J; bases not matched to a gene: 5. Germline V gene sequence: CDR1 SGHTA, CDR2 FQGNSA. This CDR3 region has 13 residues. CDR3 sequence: CASSPRLAETQYF. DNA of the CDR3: TGTGCCAGCAGCCCCCGACTAGCCGAGACCCAGTACTTC.

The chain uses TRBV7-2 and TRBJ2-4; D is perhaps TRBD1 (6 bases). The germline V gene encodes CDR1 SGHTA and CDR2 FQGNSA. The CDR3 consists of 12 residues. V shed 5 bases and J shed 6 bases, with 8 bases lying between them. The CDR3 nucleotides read TGTGCCAGCAGCGAGGACAGAAACATTCAGTACTTC. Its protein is CASSEDRNIQYF.

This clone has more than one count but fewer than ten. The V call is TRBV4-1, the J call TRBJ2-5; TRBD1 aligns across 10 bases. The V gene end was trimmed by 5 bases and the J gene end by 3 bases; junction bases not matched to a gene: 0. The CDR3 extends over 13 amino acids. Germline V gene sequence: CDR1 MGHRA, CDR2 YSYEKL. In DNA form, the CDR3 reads TGCGCCAGCAGCGGACAGGGGGAAGAGACCCAGTACTTC. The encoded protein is CASSGQGEETQYF.

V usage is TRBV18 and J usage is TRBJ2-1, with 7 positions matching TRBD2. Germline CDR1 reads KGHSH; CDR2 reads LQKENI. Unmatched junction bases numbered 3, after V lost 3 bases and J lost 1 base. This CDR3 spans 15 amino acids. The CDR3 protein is CASSPGRGSYNEQFF. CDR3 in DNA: TGTGCCAGCTCACCGGGGCGGGGGTCCTACAATGAGCAGTTCTTC.

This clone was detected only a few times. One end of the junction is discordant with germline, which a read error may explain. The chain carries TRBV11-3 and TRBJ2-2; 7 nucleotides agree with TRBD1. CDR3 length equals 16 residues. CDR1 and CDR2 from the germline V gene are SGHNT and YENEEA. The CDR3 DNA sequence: TGTGCCAGCAGCCTAGAGGGGGCCGCGAACACCGGGGAGCTGTTTTTT. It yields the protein CASSLEGAANTGELFF.

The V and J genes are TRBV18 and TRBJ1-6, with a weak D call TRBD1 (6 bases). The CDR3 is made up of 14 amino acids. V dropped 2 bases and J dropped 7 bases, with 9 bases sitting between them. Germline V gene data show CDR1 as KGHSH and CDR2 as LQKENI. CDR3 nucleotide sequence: TGTGCCAGCTCACCAGGACAGATGAATTCACCCCTCCACTTT. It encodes CASSPGQMNSPLHF.

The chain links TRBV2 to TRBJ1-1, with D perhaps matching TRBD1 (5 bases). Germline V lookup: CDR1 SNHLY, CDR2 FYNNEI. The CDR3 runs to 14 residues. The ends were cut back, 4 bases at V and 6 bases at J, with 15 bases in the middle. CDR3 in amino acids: CASSVLHRGAEAFF. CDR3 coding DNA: TGTGCCAGCAGTGTACTCCACCGGGGGGCTGAAGCTTTCTTT.

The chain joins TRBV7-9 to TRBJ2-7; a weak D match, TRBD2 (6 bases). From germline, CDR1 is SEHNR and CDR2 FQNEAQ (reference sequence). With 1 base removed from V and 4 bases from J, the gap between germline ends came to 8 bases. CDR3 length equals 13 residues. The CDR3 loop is CASSLVGGYEQYF. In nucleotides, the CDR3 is TGTGCCAGCAGCTTAGTCGGGGGATACGAGCAGTACTTC.

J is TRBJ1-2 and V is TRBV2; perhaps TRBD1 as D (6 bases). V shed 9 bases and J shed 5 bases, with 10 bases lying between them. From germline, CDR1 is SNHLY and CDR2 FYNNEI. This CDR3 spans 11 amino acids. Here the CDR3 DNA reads TGTGCCAGTGGACAGTCGTATGGCTACACCTTC. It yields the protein CASGQSYGYTF.

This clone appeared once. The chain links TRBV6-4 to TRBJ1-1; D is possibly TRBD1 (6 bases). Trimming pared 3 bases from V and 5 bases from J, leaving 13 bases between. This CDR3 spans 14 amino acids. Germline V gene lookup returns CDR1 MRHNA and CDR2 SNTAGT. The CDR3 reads CASSEYRVMTEAFF. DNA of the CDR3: TGTGCCAGCAGTGAGTACAGGGTAATGACTGAAGCTTTCTTT.

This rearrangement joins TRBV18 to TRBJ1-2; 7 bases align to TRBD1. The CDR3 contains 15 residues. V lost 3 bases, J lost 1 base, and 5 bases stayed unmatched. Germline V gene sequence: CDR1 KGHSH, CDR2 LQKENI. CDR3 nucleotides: TGTGCCAGCTCACCCTTGGACAGGAATAACTATGGCTACACCTTC. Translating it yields CASSPLDRNNYGYTF.

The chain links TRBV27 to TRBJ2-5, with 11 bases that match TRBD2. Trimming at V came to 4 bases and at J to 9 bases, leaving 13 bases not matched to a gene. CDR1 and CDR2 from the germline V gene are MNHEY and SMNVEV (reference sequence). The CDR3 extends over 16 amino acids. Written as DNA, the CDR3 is TGTGCCAGCAGTTCTCCTATAGCGGGAGGGGTCCGGGCCCAGTACTTC. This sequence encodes CASSSPIAGGVRAQYF.

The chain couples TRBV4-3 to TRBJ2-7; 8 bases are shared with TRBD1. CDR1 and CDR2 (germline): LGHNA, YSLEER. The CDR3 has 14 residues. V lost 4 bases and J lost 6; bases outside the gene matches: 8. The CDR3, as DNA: TGCGCCAGCAGCCCCACGGTGACAGGGGTCGAGCAGTACTTC. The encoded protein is CASSPTVTGVEQYF.

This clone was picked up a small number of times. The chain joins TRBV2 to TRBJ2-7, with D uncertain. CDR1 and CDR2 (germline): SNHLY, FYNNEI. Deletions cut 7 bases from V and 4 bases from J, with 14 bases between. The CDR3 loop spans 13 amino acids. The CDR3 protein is CASTMLAAYEQYF. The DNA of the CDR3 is TGTGCCAGCACGATGCTGGCGGCTTACGAGCAGTACTTC.

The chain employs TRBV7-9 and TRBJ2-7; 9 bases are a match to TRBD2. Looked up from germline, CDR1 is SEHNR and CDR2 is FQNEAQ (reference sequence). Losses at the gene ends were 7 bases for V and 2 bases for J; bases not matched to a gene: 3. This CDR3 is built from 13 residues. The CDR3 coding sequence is TGTGCCAGCACGGGCGGGGGGGCCTACGAGCAGTACTTC. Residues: CASTGGGAYEQYF.

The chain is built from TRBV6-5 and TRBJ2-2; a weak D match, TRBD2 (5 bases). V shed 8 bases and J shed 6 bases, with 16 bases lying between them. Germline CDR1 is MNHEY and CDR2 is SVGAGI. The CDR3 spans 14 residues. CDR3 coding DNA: TGTGCCAGCTCTCGGGGAACGGTCTCCGGGGAGCTGTTTTTT. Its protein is CASSRGTVSGELFF.